The 23 T cell receptor beta chains listed next were all sequenced from one sample in a study of blood T cell repertoires in COVID-19. Here immunoSEQ multiplex PCR was the method, and the copy in TCRdb shows in-frame clones only, minus some. The data hold over 130,000 clones, with about 81% observed a single time. The material sequenced was peripheral blood. Receptors originate from a woman older than 75 with acute or convalescent COVID-19.

The rearrangement joins TRBV18 to TRBJ2-2, with 7 bases fitting TRBD1. CDR1 and CDR2 from the germline V gene are KGHSH and LQKENI. The V and J ends lost 5 bases and 6 bases, in that order; junction bases with no gene match: 15. The CDR3 loop spans 17 amino acids. The CDR3: CASSATEGAAVAGELFF. The CDR3 region has the DNA TGTGCCAGCTCAGCCACAGAGGGGGCGGCTGTAGCCGGGGAGCTGTTTTTT.

V usage is TRBV7-2 and J usage is TRBJ1-6, with 10 bases identical to TRBD1. The CDR3 extends over 15 amino acids. The V gene end was trimmed by 2 bases and the J gene end by 7 bases; junction bases not matched to a gene: 2. CDR1 and CDR2 (germline): SGHTA, FQGNSA. The CDR3 DNA follows: TGTGCCAGCAGCTTATGGGGACAGGGGAATTCACCCCTCCACTTT. Encoded protein: CASSLWGQGNSPLHF.

This sequence joins TRBV19 and TRBJ2-4, with a possible D match to TRBD2 (5 bases). CDR1 is LNHDA and CDR2 is SQIVND in the germline V gene (reference sequence). Trimming removed 5 bases at V and 0 bases at J, with 20 bases between. The CDR3 contains 18 residues. CDR3 in amino acids: CASSAGPSQRIAKNIQYF. The CDR3 nucleotides read TGTGCCAGTAGTGCTGGGCCCTCACAGCGGATAGCCAAAAACATTCAGTACTTC.

This rearrangement joins TRBV28 to TRBJ1-1, with 8 bases aligning to TRBD1. Trimming took 7 bases from V and 0 from J; bases not matched to a gene: 10. Germline loops: CDR1 MDHEN, CDR2 SYDVKM. The CDR3 has 16 amino acids. The CDR3 sequence is CASIPRTGTMNTEAFF. CDR3 in DNA: TGTGCCAGCATACCTCGGACAGGGACTATGAACACTGAAGCTTTCTTT. Full variable domain (outside the CDR3, taken from reference TRBV28 and TRBJ1-1): DVKVTQSSRYLVKRTGEKVFLECVQDMDHENMFWYRQDPGLGLRLIYFSYDVKMKEKGDIPEGYSVSREKKERFSLILESASTNQTSMYLCASIPRTGTMNTEAFFGQGTRLTVV.

This chain links TRBV24-1 with TRBJ2-5; perhaps TRBD2 as D (5 bases). The CDR3 is 13 amino acids. V gave up 10 bases and J gave up 5 bases, with 16 bases separating them. Germline-derived CDR1 and CDR2 are KGHDR and SFDVKD. In nucleotides, the CDR3 is TGTGCCACGGGAGCTTACCCACAGGAGACCCAGTACTTC. Amino acid sequence: CATGAYPQETQYF.

The rearrangement uses TRBV29-1 and TRBJ1-5; D not resolved. Germline V CDR1 and CDR2: SQVTM, ANQGSEA. This CDR3 comprises 13 residues. Trimming took 6 bases from V and 0 from J, leaving 9 bases between them. The CDR3 DNA follows: TGCAGCGTAGTACAGAATAGCAATCAGCCCCAGCATTTT. It is translated as CSVVQNSNQPQHF.

The chain joins TRBV27 to TRBJ2-3; D unresolved. V was trimmed by 4 bases and J by 5 bases, leaving 4 bases between them. CDR1 MNHEY and CDR2 SMNVEV come from the germline V gene (reference sequence). The CDR3 runs 11 residues. This CDR3 is CASSSGDTQYF. The CDR3, as DNA: TGTGCCAGCAGTTCGGGAGATACGCAGTATTTT.

The genes are TRBV5-1 and TRBJ2-1, with D maybe TRBD2 (5 bases). Deletions cut 1 base from V and 0 bases from J, with 17 bases between. Germline assignment: CDR1 SGHRS and CDR2 YFSETQ. CDR3 size: 18 residues. CDR3 loop: CASSLPDITSVSYNEQFF. DNA for the CDR3: TGCGCCAGCAGCTTGCCCGACATTACTAGTGTCTCCTACAATGAGCAGTTCTTC.

The chain links TRBV2 to TRBJ2-7; 8 bases are a match to TRBD2. The germline V gene encodes CDR1 SNHLY and CDR2 FYNNEI. After removal of 6 bases from V and 5 bases from J, the junction contained 3 bases not matched to a gene. There are 12 residues in the CDR3. Here the CDR3 DNA reads TGTGCCAGCAGCGGGGGGGCTCACGAGCAGTACTTC. Its protein product is CASSGGAHEQYF.

V usage is TRBV19 and J usage is TRBJ1-1; no clear D gene. Germline CDR1 LNHDA, CDR2 SQIVND (reference sequence). The CDR3 runs 14 residues. V was shortened by 2 bases and J by 1 base, with 8 bases between the two germline ends. CDR3 coding DNA: TGTGCCAGTAGTATAACAGACCAGAACACTGAAGCTTTCTTT. This sequence encodes CASSITDQNTEAFF. Using reference TRBV19 and TRBJ1-1 for the parts outside the CDR3, the full variable domain is DGGITQSPKYLFRKEGQNVTLSCEQNLNHDAMYWYRQDPGQGLRLIYYSQIVNDFQKGDIAEGYSVSREKKESFPLTVTSAQKNPTAFYLCASSITDQNTEAFFGQGTRLTVV.

The chain uses TRBV29-1 and TRBJ2-2; D not resolved. The V end lost 2 bases, the J end lost 4 bases, and 5 bases lay between the germline ends. The CDR3 has 12 amino acids. The germline gives CDR1 SQVTM, CDR2 ANQGSEA. CDR3 nucleotides: TGCAGCGTTGAATCGGGCACCGGGGAGCTGTTTTTT. Translating it yields CSVESGTGELFF.

This clone was observed once. V is TRBV19 and J is TRBJ2-3, with 7 bases matching TRBD2. V shed 5 bases, J shed 1 base, and the junction held 9 bases outside the gene matches. CDR1 LNHDA and CDR2 SQIVND come from the germline V gene (reference sequence). The CDR3 covers 16 residues. CDR3 in amino acids: CASSADSGGRTDTQYF. DNA of the CDR3: TGTGCCAGTAGTGCGGACTCGGGGGGACGCACAGATACGCAGTATTTT.

J is TRBJ1-2 and V is TRBV19; D gene uncertain. V was clipped by 4 bases and J by 4 bases, with 10 bases between them. The germline V gene encodes CDR1 LNHDA and CDR2 SQIVND (reference sequence). This CDR3 has 13 residues. Written as DNA, the CDR3 is TGTGCCAGTAGTACCCTCTCCAGCTATGGCTACACCTTC. This sequence encodes CASSTLSSYGYTF.

This chain links TRBV28 with TRBJ1-4; D gene unclear. V lost 1 base to trimming and J lost 0 bases, with 6 bases between them. CDR3 size: 15 residues. Germline V gene sequence: CDR1 MDHEN, CDR2 SYDVKM. The CDR3 region has the DNA TGTGCCAGCAGTTTATCCGGGGCAACTAATGAAAAACTGTTTTTT. Amino acid sequence: CASSLSGATNEKLFF.

The rearrangement links TRBV7-9 to TRBJ1-6; the match to TRBD1 covers 7 bases. The CDR3 has 16 amino acids. CDR1 and CDR2 from the germline V gene are SEHNR and FQNEAQ (reference sequence). Germline trimming cut 0 bases from V and 7 bases from J; bases unmatched to any gene: 6. The CDR3 protein is CASSLATGVRNSPLHF. CDR3 DNA: TGTGCCAGCAGCTTAGCTACAGGGGTGAGAAATTCACCCCTCCACTTT.

The rearrangement links TRBV5-1 to TRBJ2-3, with TRBD1 identical over 7 bases. This CDR3 comprises 15 residues. V lost 2 bases to trimming and J lost 4 bases; unmatched junction nucleotides: 7. Per germline, CDR1 SGHRS and CDR2 YFSETQ. The CDR3 spells CASSLPTDRADTQYF. The CDR3 nucleotides are TGCGCCAGCAGCTTACCCACCGACAGGGCAGATACGCAGTATTTT.

The genes are TRBV19 and TRBJ1-5; 8 bases map to TRBD1. Germline CDR1 and CDR2: LNHDA and SQIVND (reference sequence). The J segment lost 7 bases and the V segment lost 6 bases, leaving 8 bases of the junction unmatched. The CDR3 loop spans 14 amino acids. This CDR3 reads CASSNDRGRQPQHF. CDR3 sequence (DNA): TGTGCCAGTAGCAATGACAGGGGTAGACAGCCCCAGCATTTT.

The chain couples TRBV7-9 to TRBJ1-4; D not resolved. The V and J ends lost 7 bases and 8 bases respectively, with 8 bases between them. Germline loops: CDR1 SEHNR, CDR2 FQNEAQ (reference sequence). CDR3 length: 11 amino acids. The CDR3 sequence is CASTGAEKLFF. CDR3 DNA sequence: TGTGCCAGCACCGGAGCCGAAAAACTGTTTTTT. The complete variable domain, with remaining parts taken from reference TRBV7-9 and TRBJ1-4, reads DTGVSQNPRHKITKRGQNVTFRCDPISEHNRLYWYRQTLGQGPEFLTYFQNEAQLEKSRLLSDRFSAERPKGSFSTLEIQRTEQGDSAMYLCASTGAEKLFFGSGTQLSVL.

In its sample, this clone was seen once. The chain uses TRBV7-6 and TRBJ2-2; weak D call: TRBD1 (5 bases). The CDR3 runs 14 residues. Between the trimmed V and J ends, which lost 1 base and 6 bases, there was a span of 9 bases. The germline V gene encodes CDR1 SGHVS and CDR2 FNYEAQ. The CDR3 nucleotides read TGTGCCAGCAGCTTAGGGGGCTTTGCCGGGGAGCTGTTTTTT. Encoded protein: CASSLGGFAGELFF. Combining the CDR3 with reference TRBV7-6 and TRBJ2-2 gives the whole variable domain GAGVSQSPRYKVTKRGQDVALRCDPISGHVSLYWYRQALGQGPEFLTYFNYEAQQDKSGLPNDRFSAERPEGSISTLTIQRTEQRDSAMYRCASSLGGFAGELFFGEGSRLTVL.

The chain couples TRBV19 to TRBJ1-5; D possibly corresponds to TRBD1 (6 bases). The CDR3 has 13 residues. Trimming removed 3 bases from V and 7 bases from J, with 10 bases in between. Germline V gene lookup returns CDR1 LNHDA and CDR2 SQIVND (reference sequence). This CDR3 is CASSMDSEQPQHF. CDR3 bases: TGTGCCAGTAGTATGGACAGTGAACAGCCCCAGCATTTT.

J is TRBJ1-3 and V is TRBV4-1; D remains ambiguous. Looked up from germline, CDR1 is MGHRA and CDR2 is YSYEKL. There are 18 residues in the CDR3. V gave up 2 bases and J gave up 0 bases, with 17 bases separating them. This CDR3 reads CASSQSGLTSTSGNTIYF. The CDR3 nucleotides are TGCGCCAGCAGCCAAAGTGGACTAACCAGTACCTCTGGAAACACCATATATTTT.

The J gene is TRBJ1-2, the V gene TRBV10-3; maybe TRBD1 (6 bases). Germline V gives CDR1 ENHRY, CDR2 SYGVKD. V was shortened by 6 bases and J by 4 bases, with 9 bases between the two germline ends. This CDR3 contains 12 residues. CDR3 coding DNA: TGTGCCATCAGGGTACAGGGCTATGGCTACACCTTC. Translating it yields CAIRVQGYGYTF.

The chain joins TRBV12-3 or TRBV12-4 to TRBJ1-1; no firm D call. With 5 bases removed from V and 12 bases from J, the gap between germline ends came to 19 bases. This CDR3 comprises 13 residues. This CDR3 is CASSLRHEGLTFF. For the CDR3, the DNA is TGTGCCAGCAGTCTTAGACACGAGGGTTTGACTTTCTTT.